One sample yielded the 3 T cell receptor beta chains listed below, sequenced in a study of metastatic and nonmetastatic thyroid tumors. All patients were treatment-naive before thyroid surgery. TCRdb re-processed the PCR reads through MiXCR. The profile shows about 40,000 clones, 28% of them singletons. Sequencing input: blood. The receptor source for this set is a male donor with papillary thyroid cancer or a benign thyroid nodule (not recorded which). Some clones in this sample may be carry-over from other donors' samples.

The chain links TRBV27 to TRBJ1-2; a weak D match, TRBD1 (5 bases). V lost 8 bases, J lost 6 bases, and 16 bases lay in between. This CDR3 is 13 amino acids long. Germline CDR1 reads MNHEY; CDR2 reads SMNVEV (reference sequence). The DNA for the CDR3 is TGTGCCAGCGGTCAGGGCGGGTTCGATGGCTACACCTTC. Its translation is CASGQGGFDGYTF.

V and J are TRBV2 and TRBJ2-6; 7 nucleotides line up with TRBD1. J was trimmed by 0 bases and V by 6 bases; bases with no gene match: 14. The CDR3 is 19 residues long. Germline V lookup: CDR1 SNHLY, CDR2 FYNNEI. The chain's CDR3 is CASRDMWTGLISGANVLTF. The CDR3 DNA reads TGTGCCAGCAGGGATATGTGGACAGGCCTAATCTCTGGGGCCAACGTCCTGACTTTC.

The chain uses TRBV6-2 or TRBV6-3 and TRBJ2-3, with 8 bases fitting TRBD2. Germline trimming cut 7 bases from V and 2 bases from J; bases unmatched to any gene: 14. This CDR3 comprises 17 residues. In germline, CDR1 is MNHEY, CDR2 SVGEGT. CDR3 sequence reads: CASTTSVISGSTDTQYF. The CDR3 nucleotides are TGTGCCAGCACGACTAGCGTGATATCCGGGTCCACAGATACGCAGTATTTT.